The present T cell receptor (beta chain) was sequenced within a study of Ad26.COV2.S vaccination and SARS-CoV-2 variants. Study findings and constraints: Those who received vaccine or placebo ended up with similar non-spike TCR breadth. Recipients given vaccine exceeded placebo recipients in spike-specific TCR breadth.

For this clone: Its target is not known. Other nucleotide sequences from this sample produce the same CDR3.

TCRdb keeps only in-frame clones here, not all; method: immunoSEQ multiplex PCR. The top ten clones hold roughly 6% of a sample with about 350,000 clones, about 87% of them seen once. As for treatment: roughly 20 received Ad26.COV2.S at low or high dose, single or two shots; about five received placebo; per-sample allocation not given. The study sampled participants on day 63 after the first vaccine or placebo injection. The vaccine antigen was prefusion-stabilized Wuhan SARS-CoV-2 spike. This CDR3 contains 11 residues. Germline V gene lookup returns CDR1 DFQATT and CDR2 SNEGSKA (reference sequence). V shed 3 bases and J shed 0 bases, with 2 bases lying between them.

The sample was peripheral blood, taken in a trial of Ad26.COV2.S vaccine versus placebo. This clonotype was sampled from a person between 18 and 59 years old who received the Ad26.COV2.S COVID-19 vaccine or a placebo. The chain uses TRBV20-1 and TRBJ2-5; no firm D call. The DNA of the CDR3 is TGCAGTGCTAGTCACCAAGAGACCCAGTACTTC. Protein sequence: CSASHQETQYF.